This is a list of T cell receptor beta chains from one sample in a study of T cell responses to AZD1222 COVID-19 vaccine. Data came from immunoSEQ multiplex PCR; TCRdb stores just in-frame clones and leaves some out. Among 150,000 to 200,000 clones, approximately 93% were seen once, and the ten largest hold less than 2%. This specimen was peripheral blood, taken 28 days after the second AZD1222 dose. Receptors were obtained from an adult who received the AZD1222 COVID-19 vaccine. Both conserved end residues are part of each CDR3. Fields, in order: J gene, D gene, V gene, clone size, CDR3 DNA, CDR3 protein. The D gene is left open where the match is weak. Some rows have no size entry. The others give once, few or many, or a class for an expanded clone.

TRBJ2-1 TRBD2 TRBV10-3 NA TGTGCCATCAGTGAGTCGAGGCTAGCGGGAGGCAATGAGCAGTTCTTC CAISESRLAGGNEQFF
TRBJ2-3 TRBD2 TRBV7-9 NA TGTGCCAGCAGCTTAATGGCGGGGGGGACAGATACGCAGTATTTT CASSLMAGGTDTQYF
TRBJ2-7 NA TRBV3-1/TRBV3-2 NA TGTGCCAGCAGCCCCCCGAACCGCAGAAACGAGCAGTACTTC CASSPPNRRNEQYF
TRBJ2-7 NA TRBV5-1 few TGCGCCAGCAGCCGTGACCCCGGCGAAAATTACGAGCAGTACTTC CASSRDPGENYEQYF
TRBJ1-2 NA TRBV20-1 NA TGCAGTGCTCGTGGGCTCTATGGCTACACCTTC CSARGLYGYTF
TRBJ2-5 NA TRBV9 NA TGTGCCAGCAGCGTAGCGGTGGGGTACCAAGAGACCCAGTACTTC CASSVAVGYQETQYF
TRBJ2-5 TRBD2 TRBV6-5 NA TGTGCCAGCAGTTACGAGGCGGGGGGGCTTGAGACCCAGTACTTC CASSYEAGGLETQYF
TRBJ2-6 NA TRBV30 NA TGTGCCTGGAGTGAGAGTACCGGGGCCAACGTCCTGACTTTC CAWSESTGANVLTF
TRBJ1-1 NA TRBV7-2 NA TGTGCCAGCAGCTTTACAGGAAGGACTGAAGCTTTCTTT CASSFTGRTEAFF
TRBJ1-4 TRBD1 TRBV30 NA TGTGCCTGGAGCTACGGACAGGGACGGGGTGAAAAACTGTTTTTT CAWSYGQGRGEKLFF
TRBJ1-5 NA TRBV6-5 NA TGTGCCAGCAGCAAACAGGGAATGTACAATCAGCCCCAGCATTTT CASSKQGMYNQPQHF
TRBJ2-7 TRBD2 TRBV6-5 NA TGTGCCAGCAGGAGCGTTGGACTAGCGGGAGTCGAGCAGTACTTC CASRSVGLAGVEQYF
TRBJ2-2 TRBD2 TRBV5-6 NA TGTGCCAGCAGCCCTCTTGGGGCGGGGGTTGCCGGGGAGCTGTTTTTT CASSPLGAGVAGELFF
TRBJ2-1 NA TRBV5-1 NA TGCGCCAGCAGCCCTCGACAGGCCCCCTACAATGAGCAGTTCTTC CASSPRQAPYNEQFF
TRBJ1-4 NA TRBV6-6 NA TGTGCCAGCAGTTATCCCCAGGGTAGGAATGAAAAACTGTTTTTT CASSYPQGRNEKLFF
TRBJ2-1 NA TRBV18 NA TGTGCCAGCTCACCAATGTACGGGGACTACAATGAGCAGTTCTTC CASSPMYGDYNEQFF